One TCR beta chain is described in this entry. The antigen is not known. The data were taken from a study of OX40 agonist ivuxolimab in advanced cancers. About the study: The drug used for patients, ivuxolimab, was an agonistic anti-OX40 (CD134) antibody. Study conclusions and caveats: Antigen targets of the expanded peripheral T cells went undetermined. More expanded clones were seen, on average, in CD8+ T cells than in CD4+.

Profiled with immunoSEQ multiplex PCR; TCRdb holds only in-frame clones, not every one. This table holds approximately 23,000 clones, around four fifths found once. The sequence was obtained from an adult with an advanced solid tumor such as melanoma, head and neck, liver or kidney cancer. Source: CD4+ or CD8+ T cells sorted from blood, taken in a trial of the OX40 agonist ivuxolimab.

The CDR3 DNA sequence: TGTGCCAGCAGCGGCGGGACTAGCGGGAGGGCTGGGGAGCAGTACTTC. This translates into CASSGGTSGRAGEQYF. The rearrangement joins TRBV7-8 to TRBJ2-7, with TRBD2 identical over 16 bases. There are 16 residues in the CDR3. Germline loops: CDR1 SGHVS, CDR2 FQNEAQ. V shed 5 bases, J shed 7 bases, and the junction held 8 bases outside the gene matches.